The rows below give T cell receptor beta chains drawn from one sample of a study of blood T cell repertoires in COVID-19. Using immunoSEQ multiplex PCR, the repertoire was profiled, and TCRdb retains in-frame clones only, with some absent. Among some 240,000 clones listed, 70% to 90% were seen once. The sample comprised PBMCs or T cells enriched from blood (not recorded which). The source is a woman in her fifties or sixties who had been exposed to COVID-19. Each CDR3 is given with its conserved first and last residue. A D gene is named only where the DNA matches it firmly. Not all rows give a size; the values are once, few, many and, for expanded clones, a class.

V: TRBV14
size: NA
D: NA
J: TRBJ1-1
DNA: TGTGCCAGCAGCCTCGGGGGGCTAGTCACTGAAGCTTTCTTT
CDR3: CASSLGGLVTEAFF

V: TRBV7-7
size: NA
D: TRBD2
J: TRBJ2-5
DNA: TGTGCCAGCAGCCTAACGGGGGGGGTGGTGGAGACCCAGTACTTC
CDR3: CASSLTGGVVETQYF

V: TRBV9
size: NA
D: TRBD1
J: TRBJ2-5
DNA: TGTGCCAGCAGCCCTAATTGGGGACAGAGACAAGAGACCCAGTACTTC
CDR3: CASSPNWGQRQETQYF

V: TRBV10-3
size: NA
D: TRBD2
J: TRBJ2-1
DNA: TGTGCCATCAGTTTCGGGCTAGCGGGCCAGGAGCAGTTCTTC
CDR3: CAISFGLAGQEQFF

V: TRBV6-5
size: NA
D: NA
J: TRBJ1-1
DNA: TGTGCCAGCAGTCTGGGGCCCACTGAAGCTTTCTTT
CDR3: CASSLGPTEAFF

V: TRBV27
size: NA
D: NA
J: TRBJ1-2
DNA: TGTGCCAGCAGCTACACAGGGAATAGCTATGACTACACCTTC
CDR3: CASSYTGNSYDYTF

V: TRBV7-9
size: NA
D: NA
J: TRBJ1-2
DNA: TGTGCCAGCAGCCCCATCCAAGGGCAGGGCGCATCCAGTTCCTATGGCTACACCTTC
CDR3: CASSPIQGQGASSSYGYTF

V: TRBV7-3
size: once
D: NA
J: TRBJ1-1
DNA: TGTGCCAGCAGCCCCTTGGGGGGGGACACTGAAGCTTTCTTT
CDR3: CASSPLGGDTEAFF

V: TRBV18
size: once
D: TRBD2
J: TRBJ2-3
DNA: TGTGCCAGCTCATCCATCTGGGGGGGGACAGATACGCAGTATTTT
CDR3: CASSSIWGGTDTQYF

V: TRBV29-1
size: NA
D: TRBD1
J: TRBJ1-2
DNA: TGCAGCGTTGGGGACAGGGCGTTGGGGGGCTACACCTTC
CDR3: CSVGDRALGGYTF

V: TRBV21-1
size: NA
D: NA
J: TRBJ2-7
DNA: TGTGCCAGCAGCTTGGGACAGGGCGCCTACGAGCAGTACTTC
CDR3: CASSLGQGAYEQYF

V: TRBV6-4
size: NA
D: TRBD2
J: TRBJ2-7
DNA: TGTGCCAGCAGCCGGGGGGAGAGAAGCTACGAGCAGTACTTC
CDR3: CASSRGERSYEQYF

V: TRBV9
size: NA
D: NA
J: TRBJ1-1
DNA: TGTGCCAGCAGCCAAGTGGGGGGTATGAGGACTGAAGCTTTCTTT
CDR3: CASSQVGGMRTEAFF

V: TRBV11-3
size: NA
D: TRBD2
J: TRBJ2-3
DNA: TGTGCCAGCAGCCCTCGGACTAGCGGGGGGCCCACAGATACGCAGTATTTT
CDR3: CASSPRTSGGPTDTQYF

V: TRBV5-4
size: NA
D: NA
J: TRBJ1-2
DNA: TGTGCCAGCAGGTCGACCGGGACTAACTATGGCTACACCTTC
CDR3: CASRSTGTNYGYTF

V: TRBV4-3
size: NA
D: TRBD1
J: TRBJ1-2
DNA: TGCGCCAGCAGCCAAAACAGGGGAAGTGGCTACACCTTC
CDR3: CASSQNRGSGYTF

V: TRBV7-2
size: NA
D: NA
J: TRBJ1-2
DNA: TGTGCCAGCAGCTTTAGGGGCGGATACTATGGCTACACCTTC
CDR3: CASSFRGGYYGYTF

V: TRBV6-5
size: NA
D: NA
J: TRBJ1-5
DNA: TGTGCCAGCAGGGCACAGGGCAATCAGCCCCAGCATTTT
CDR3: CASRAQGNQPQHF

V: TRBV7-9
size: NA
D: NA
J: TRBJ1-3
DNA: TGTGCCAGCAGCTTAGTGAGCTCTGGAAACACCATATATTTT
CDR3: CASSLVSSGNTIYF

V: TRBV9
size: once
D: TRBD2
J: TRBJ2-1
DNA: TGTGCCAGCAGCGTAGATAGCGGGGGGTTCAATGAGCAGTTCTTC
CDR3: CASSVDSGGFNEQFF

V: TRBV28
size: NA
D: NA
J: TRBJ2-1
DNA: TGTGCCAGCAGTTCGCGGTCCCCGAGCCTCTACTTCTTC
CDR3: CASSSRSPSLYFF

V: TRBV7-2
size: NA
D: NA
J: TRBJ1-2
DNA: TGTGCCAGCAGAGTTGGAGCTAACTATGGCTACACCTTC
CDR3: CASRVGANYGYTF

V: TRBV7-2
size: NA
D: NA
J: TRBJ2-6
DNA: TGTGCCAGCAGCCGGGGGACCTCTGGGGCCAACGTCCTGACTTTC
CDR3: CASSRGTSGANVLTF

V: TRBV7-2
size: NA
D: NA
J: TRBJ1-2
DNA: TGTGCCAGCAGCTTGCGCGACGCAACGGGGGGCATTTGGGGCTACACCTTC
CDR3: CASSLRDATGGIWGYTF

V: TRBV9
size: NA
D: TRBD2
J: TRBJ2-7
DNA: TGTGCCAGCAGCGTAGGCGGGGGAAACGACGAGCAGTACTTC
CDR3: CASSVGGGNDEQYF

V: TRBV6-5
size: NA
D: TRBD2
J: TRBJ2-1
DNA: TGTGCCAGCATAGGGAGCGGGGGGTTTTACAATGAGCAGTTCTTC
CDR3: CASIGSGGFYNEQFF